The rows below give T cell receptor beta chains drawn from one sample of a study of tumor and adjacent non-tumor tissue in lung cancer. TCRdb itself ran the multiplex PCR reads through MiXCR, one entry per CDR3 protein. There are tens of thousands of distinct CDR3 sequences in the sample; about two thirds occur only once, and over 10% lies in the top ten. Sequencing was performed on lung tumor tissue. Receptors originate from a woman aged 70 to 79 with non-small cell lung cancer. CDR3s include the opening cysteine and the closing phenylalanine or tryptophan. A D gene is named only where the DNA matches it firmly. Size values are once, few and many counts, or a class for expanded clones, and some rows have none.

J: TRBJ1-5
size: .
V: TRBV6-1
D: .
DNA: TGTGCCAGCAACTCTCAAGGGAATCAGTCCCAGCATTTT
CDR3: CASNSQGNQSQHF

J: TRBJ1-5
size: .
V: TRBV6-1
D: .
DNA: TGTGCCAGAAGCGACATTGTGGCATGGAATCAGCCCCAGCATTTT
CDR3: CARSDIVAWNQPQHF

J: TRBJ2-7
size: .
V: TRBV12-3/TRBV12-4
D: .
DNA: TGTGCCAGCGGTAGGCAGGACAGCCGCTACGAACAGTACTTC
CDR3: CASGRQDSRYEQYF

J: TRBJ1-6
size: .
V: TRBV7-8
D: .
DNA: TGTGCCAGCAGTTATCGACAGCATTTACCCCTCCACTTT
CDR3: CASSYRQHLPLHF

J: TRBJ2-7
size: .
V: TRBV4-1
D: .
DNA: TGCGCCAGCAGCCTAGATGTAGCGTCTACTCACGAGCAGTACTTC
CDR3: CASSLDVASTHEQYF

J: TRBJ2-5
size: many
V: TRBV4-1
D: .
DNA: TGCGCCAGCAGCCAAGGTGGACAGATACAAGAGACCCAGTACTTC
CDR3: CASSQGGQIQETQYF

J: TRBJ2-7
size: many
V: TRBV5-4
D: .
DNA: TGTGCCAGCAGCTTGGAGGGGCGAGCCGAGCAGTACTTC
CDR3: CASSLEGRAEQYF

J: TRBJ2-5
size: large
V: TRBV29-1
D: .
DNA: TGCAGCGTTGGTCGGGCTTCAGGAGGGGAGACCCAGTACTTC
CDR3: CSVGRASGGETQYF

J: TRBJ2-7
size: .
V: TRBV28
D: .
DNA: TGTGCCAGCGAACCACGGGCAGAGACCTACGAGCAGCACTTC
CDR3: CASEPRAETYEQHF

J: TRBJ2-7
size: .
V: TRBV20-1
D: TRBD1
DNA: TGCAGTGCTAGAGATATGACAGGGGGCGTCTACGAGCAGTACTTC
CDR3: CSARDMTGGVYEQYF

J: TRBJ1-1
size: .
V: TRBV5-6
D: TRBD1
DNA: TGTGCCAGCAGTCCCCGAGACACAGGGGACACTGAAGCTTTCTTT
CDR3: CASSPRDTGDTEAFF

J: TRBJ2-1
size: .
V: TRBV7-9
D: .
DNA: TGTGCCAGCAGCTTAGTAAGTGAGCGGTTCTTC
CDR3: CASSLVSERFF

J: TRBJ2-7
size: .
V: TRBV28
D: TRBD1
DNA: TGTGCCAGCGACCAGACAGGGACCTACGAGCAGTACTTC
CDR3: CASDQTGTYEQYF

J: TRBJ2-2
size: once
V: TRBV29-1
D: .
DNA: TGCAACGTTGCTTCTAGCTGGAGTGCCGGGGAGCTGTTTTTT
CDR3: CNVASSWSAGELFF

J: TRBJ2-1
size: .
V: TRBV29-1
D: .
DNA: TGCAGCGTTGTGGCTGGGGCAGAAAATTACTACAATGAACAGTTCTTC
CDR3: CSVVAGAENYYNEQFF

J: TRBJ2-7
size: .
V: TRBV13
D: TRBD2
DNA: TGTGCCGGCAGCTTCGGGACTAGCGGGGACTTCTACGAGCAGTACTTC
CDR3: CAGSFGTSGDFYEQYF

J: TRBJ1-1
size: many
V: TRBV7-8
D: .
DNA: TGTGCCAGCAGCTTATCCATCCTTGAAAACCCCTCTCAGGCTGAAGCTTTCTTT
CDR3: CASSLSILENPSQAEAFF

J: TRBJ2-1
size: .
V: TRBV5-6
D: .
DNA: TGTGCCAGCAGCGACCCCCGGGGCTTCTACTCCTACAATGTGCAGTTCTTC
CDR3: CASSDPRGFYSYNVQFF

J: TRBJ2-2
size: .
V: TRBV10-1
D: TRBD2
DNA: TGCGCCAGCGATGAGTCTCTGGCTAGCGGAGCCGGGGAGCTGTTTTTT
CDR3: CASDESLASGAGELFF

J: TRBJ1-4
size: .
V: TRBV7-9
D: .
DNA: TGTGCCAGTAGCCCGGATTCAGGGGTGAAAGAAGAACTGTTTTTT
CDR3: CASSPDSGVKEELFF

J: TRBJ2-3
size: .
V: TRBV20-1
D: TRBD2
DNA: TGCAGTACTAGGAGGTCTAGCGGGATTTTGGCAGATACGCAGTATTTT
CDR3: CSTRRSSGILADTQYF

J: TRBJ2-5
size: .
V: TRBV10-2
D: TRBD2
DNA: TGTGCCAGCACTGACTTTTGGGGAGCGGGAGGGCCAGGGGAGACCCAGTACTTC
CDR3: CASTDFWGAGGPGETQYF

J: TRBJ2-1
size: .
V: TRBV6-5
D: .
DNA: TGTGCCAGCCTACGATCCCCGAGCGGCGAATCCAATGATCAGCTCTTC
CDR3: CASLRSPSGESNDQLF

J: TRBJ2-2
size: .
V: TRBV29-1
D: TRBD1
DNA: TGCAGTTTCTTCGGGGACAGGGACACCGGGAAGCTGTTTTTT
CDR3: CSFFGDRDTGKLFF

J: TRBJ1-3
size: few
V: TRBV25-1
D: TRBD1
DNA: TGTGCCAGCAGCGACAGGGGTGCTGGAAACACCATATATTTT
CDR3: CASSDRGAGNTIYF

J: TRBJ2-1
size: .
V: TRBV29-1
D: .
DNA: TGCAGCGTTGATGTTGCGGGCTCTTTGAGTGAGCAGTTCTTC
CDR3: CSVDVAGSLSEQFF

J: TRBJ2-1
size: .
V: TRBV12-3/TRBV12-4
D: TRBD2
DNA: TGTGCCAGCAGTTCAACTTCCGGGACTAGCGGCAATGAACAGCTCTTC
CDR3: CASSSTSGTSGNEQLF

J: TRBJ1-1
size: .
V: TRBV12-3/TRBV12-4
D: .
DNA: TGTGCCAGTAGTCCACAGGGTGTCACTGAAGCTTTCTTT
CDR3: CASSPQGVTEAFF

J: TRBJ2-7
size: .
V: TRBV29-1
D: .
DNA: TGCAGCGTTGAGCTCGGGATCCACTACGAGCAGTACTTC
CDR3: CSVELGIHYEQYF

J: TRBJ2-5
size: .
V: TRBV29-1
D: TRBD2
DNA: TGCAGCTTTGAAGGGACTATCGGACACCAAGAGACCCAGTACTTC
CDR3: CSFEGTIGHQETQYF

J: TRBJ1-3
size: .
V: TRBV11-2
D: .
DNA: TGTGCCAGCAGCTCGACACCTTCAATTCATTTT
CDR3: CASSSTPSIHF

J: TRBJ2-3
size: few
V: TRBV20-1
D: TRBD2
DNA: TGCAGTGCTCGTAGACTAGCGGGTCCTACGGGAGATACGCAGTATTTT
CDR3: CSARRLAGPTGDTQYF

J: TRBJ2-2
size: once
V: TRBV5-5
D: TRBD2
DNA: TGTGCCAGCAGCCTTGGGAACCCTAGTAGCGGGCACCGGGGAGCTGTTTTT
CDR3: CASSLGNPSSGHRGAVF

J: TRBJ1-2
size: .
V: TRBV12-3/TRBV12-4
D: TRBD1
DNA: TGTGCCAGCAGTCTAGGGACAGGGGACTTTTGGAGCTATGGCTGCACCTTC
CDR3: CASSLGTGDFWSYGCTF

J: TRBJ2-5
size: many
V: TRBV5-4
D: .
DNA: TGTGCCAGCAGCCCAAGGACAGGAGGGAACCAAGAGACCCAGTACTTC
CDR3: CASSPRTGGNQETQYF

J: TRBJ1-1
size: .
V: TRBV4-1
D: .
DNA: TGCGCCAGCAACACCATGACAGAGAACACTGAAGCTTTCTTT
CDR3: CASNTMTENTEAFF

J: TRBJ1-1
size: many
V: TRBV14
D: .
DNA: TGTGCCAGCAGCCGCTGGGGGGCGGGGATGGCTGAAGCTTTCTTT
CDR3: CASSRWGAGMAEAFF

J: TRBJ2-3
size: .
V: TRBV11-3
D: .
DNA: TGTGCCAGCAGTTTAGCCTCCGGGACACCGCCGTATTTT
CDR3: CASSLASGTPPYF

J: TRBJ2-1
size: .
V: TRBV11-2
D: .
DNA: TGTGACAGCAGCTTGGCAACTAGTCGACCTCAGTTCTTC
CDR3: CDSSLATSRPQFF

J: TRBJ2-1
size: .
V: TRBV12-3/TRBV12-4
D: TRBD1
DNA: TGTGCCAGCCGTTTGGCTGGGACAGGTGATGGTGAGCAGTTCTTC
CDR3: CASRLAGTGDGEQFF

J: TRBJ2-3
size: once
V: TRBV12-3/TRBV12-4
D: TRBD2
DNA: TGTGCCAGCCGATTGACGGGGGGGGATACACAGTATTTT
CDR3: CASRLTGGDTQYF

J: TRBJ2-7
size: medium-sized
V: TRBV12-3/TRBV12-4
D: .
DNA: TGTGCCAGCAGTTTCCCAGGAGCCTACGAGCAGTACTTC
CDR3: CASSFPGAYEQYF

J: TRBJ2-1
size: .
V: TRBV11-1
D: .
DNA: TGTGCCAGCAGCCCCTCTGGAATCATGAGCGATGAGCAGTTCTTC
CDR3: CASSPSGIMSDEQFF

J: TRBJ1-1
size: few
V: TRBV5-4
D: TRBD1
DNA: TGTGCCAGCATCATTCAGGGGGCATGGACTGAAGCTTTCTTT
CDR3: CASIIQGAWTEAFF

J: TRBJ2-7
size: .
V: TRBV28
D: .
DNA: TGTGCCAGCAGTCGCGACCCAGTAGAGCAGTACTTC
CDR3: CASSRDPVEQYF